The 24 T cell receptor beta chains below were found in one sample sequenced in a study of Tregs in tolerant kidney transplant recipients. Clones were sequenced by immunoSEQ multiplex PCR, and TCRdb holds only the in-frame ones, with some missing. This sample has tens of thousands of clones, with roughly 91% found just once. The sequenced sample was CD4+ T cells from blood, obtained before the transplant. These receptors all stem from a human donor who received a combined kidney and bone marrow transplant.

About this clone itself: Within the sample, other DNA sequences also encode this same CDR3. The chain is built from TRBV28 and TRBJ2-7; D not resolved. The CDR3 spans 13 residues. Trimming stripped 1 base from V and 0 bases from J, with 4 bases between. The germline V gene encodes CDR1 MDHEN and CDR2 SYDVKM. CDR3 amino acids: CASSLSSSYEQYF. Written as DNA, the CDR3 is TGTGCCAGCAGTTTATCCAGCTCCTACGAGCAGTACTTC.

This clone was counted once. The rearrangement links TRBV11-2 to TRBJ2-5, with D possibly being TRBD1 (7 bases). This CDR3 comprises 15 residues. CDR1 and CDR2 (germline): SGHAT, FQNNGV. The V end was cut by 1 base, the J end by 2 bases, with 11 bases between. The CDR3 loop is CASSLGGTDQETQYF. The CDR3 DNA reads as TGTGCCAGCAGCTTAGGCGGGACAGATCAAGAGACCCAGTACTTC.

This chain joins TRBV4-2 and TRBJ2-5, with D unresolved. Germline V CDR1 and CDR2: LGHNA, YNFKEQ. V was trimmed by 10 bases and J by 1 base, leaving 7 bases between them. The CDR3 length is 11 residues. The CDR3 protein is CATHIQETQYF. In DNA, the CDR3 is TGTGCCACCCACATCCAAGAGACCCAGTACTTC.

The chain carries TRBV30 and TRBJ1-1, with D uncertain. Trimming left V 0 bases short and J 7 bases short, with 12 bases between. The CDR3 spans 13 residues. CDR1 is GTSNPN, CDR2 SVGIG, per germline (reference sequence). In nucleotides, the CDR3 is TGTGCCTGGAGTGTACACGGGTTGGGTGAAGCTTTCTTT. This gives the protein CAWSVHGLGEAFF.

The DNA of the CDR3 is TGCAGTGCTAGAGGGGAGAGTACGCAGTATTTT. This gives the protein CSARGESTQYF. This chain links TRBV20-1 with TRBJ2-3; D is possibly TRBD2 (5 bases). Germline V gives CDR1 DFQATT, CDR2 SNEGSKA (reference sequence). V was clipped by 1 base and J by 8 bases, with 7 bases between them. The CDR3 spans 11 residues.

This clone was detected once. V and J are TRBV6-6 and TRBJ1-3; 9 bases are a match to TRBD1. Looked up from germline, CDR1 is MNHNY and CDR2 is SVGAGI (reference sequence). The V segment lost 2 bases and the J segment 4 bases; nucleotides outside the gene matches: 3. The CDR3 contains 15 residues. CDR3 bases: TGTGCCAGCAGTTACCGGACAGGGGACGGAAACACCATATATTTT. This translates into CASSYRTGDGNTIYF.

J is TRBJ1-1 and V is TRBV7-9, with 8 positions matching TRBD1. Trimming took 5 bases from V and 1 from J; bases not matched to a gene: 6. The CDR3 length is 15 residues. Germline lookup yields CDR1 SEHNR and CDR2 FQNEAQ (reference sequence). The CDR3 bases are TGTGCCAGCAGCAAGGACAGGGTGGGGAACACTGAAGCTTTCTTT. Encoded protein: CASSKDRVGNTEAFF.

The chain is built from TRBV9 and TRBJ2-7; TRBD1 agrees at 10 bases. The CDR3 is made up of 13 amino acids. Germline lookup yields CDR1 SGDLS and CDR2 YYNGEE. V was clipped by 0 bases and J by 7 bases; unmatched bases: 1. The CDR3 reads CASSVGGQGEQYF. For the CDR3, the DNA is TGTGCCAGCAGCGTAGGGGGACAGGGGGAGCAGTACTTC.

V is TRBV18 and J is TRBJ2-6, with 11 positions matching TRBD1. The junction had 3 bases not matched to a gene; V was cut back by 5 bases and J by 0 bases. From germline, CDR1 is KGHSH and CDR2 LQKENI. This CDR3 has 17 amino acids. CDR3 in amino acids: CASSTGTGGSGANVLTF. CDR3 DNA: TGTGCCAGCTCAACCGGGACAGGGGGCTCTGGGGCCAACGTCCTGACTTTC.

This chain connects TRBV27 to TRBJ1-1; D remains ambiguous. The CDR3 covers 12 residues. Trimming left V 2 bases short and J 5 bases short, with 6 bases between. The V gene's germline CDR1 is MNHEY and CDR2 SMNVEV (reference sequence). The CDR3 sequence is CASSLRGTEAFF. CDR3 nucleotides: TGTGCCAGCAGTTTACGGGGAACTGAAGCTTTCTTT.

This chain joins TRBV2 and TRBJ1-1; a possible D gene is TRBD1 (5 bases). Germline V gives CDR1 SNHLY, CDR2 FYNNEI. Trimming stripped 5 bases from V and 5 bases from J, with 15 bases between. The CDR3 is made up of 14 amino acids. This CDR3 is CASSPGGVRTEAFF. CDR3 DNA sequence: TGTGCCAGCAGTCCGGGGGGGGTTAGGACTGAAGCTTTCTTT.

The chain employs TRBV6-5 and TRBJ2-4; TRBD2 agrees at 11 bases. V was pared by 4 bases and J by 4 bases, with 3 bases of the junction left unmatched. The CDR3 covers 15 residues. Germline values: CDR1 MNHEY, CDR2 SVGAGI. CDR3 sequence: CASSLWTSGKNIQYF. The CDR3 nucleotides read TGTGCCAGCAGTTTATGGACTAGCGGGAAAAACATTCAGTACTTC.

This clone has just a few counts. The chain couples TRBV7-6 to TRBJ1-1; D gene unclear. In germline, CDR1 is SGHVS, CDR2 FNYEAQ. V was shortened by 5 bases and J by 1 base, with 8 bases between the two germline ends. The CDR3 covers 13 residues. The CDR3 reads CASSAQRNTEAFF. CDR3 bases: TGTGCCAGCAGCGCACAACGGAACACTGAAGCTTTCTTT.

This chain links TRBV5-8 with TRBJ1-2; TRBD1 matches 9 bases. V shed 4 bases and J 4 bases; nucleotides not matched to a gene: 5. Germline V gives CDR1 SGHTS, CDR2 YDEGEE. The CDR3 is made up of 14 amino acids. This CDR3 is CASSPGQGSYGYTF. The CDR3 DNA is TGTGCCAGCAGCCCGGGACAGGGAAGCTATGGCTACACCTTC.

The V and J genes are TRBV28 and TRBJ1-1; the match to TRBD1 covers 10 bases. The CDR3 has 15 residues. From germline, CDR1 is MDHEN and CDR2 SYDVKM. J gave up 7 bases and V 7 bases, and 12 bases lay outside the gene matches. The CDR3 nucleotides are TGTGCCAGCAAGCCTCGGGACAGGGGCATTATTGAAGCTTTCTTT. This gives the protein CASKPRDRGIIEAFF.

V gene TRBV27 combines with J gene TRBJ2-6; the D is unclear. CDR1 is MNHEY, CDR2 SMNVEV, per germline (reference sequence). Trimming left V 4 bases short and J 0 bases short, with 7 bases between. The length of the CDR3 is 15 residues. CDR3: CASSSPFSGANVLTF. CDR3 in DNA: TGTGCCAGCAGTTCTCCCTTCTCTGGGGCCAACGTCCTGACTTTC. The whole variable domain, filled in from reference TRBV27 and TRBJ2-6, reads EAQVTQNPRYLITVTGKKLTVTCSQNMNHEYMSWYRQDPGLGLRQIYYSMNVEVTDKGDVPEGYKVSRKEKRNFPLILESPSPNQTSLYFCASSSPFSGANVLTFGAGSRLTVL.

The V and J genes are TRBV11-2 and TRBJ2-7, with 9 bases identical to TRBD1. This CDR3 has 15 amino acids. Per germline, CDR1 SGHAT and CDR2 FQNNGV. With 4 bases clipped from V and 3 bases from J, the junction kept 7 bases outside the gene matches. The CDR3 bases are TGTGCCAGCAGCTCGATTAGGACAGGGGTCTACGAGCAGTACTTC. Its protein product is CASSSIRTGVYEQYF.

The rearrangement joins TRBV6-5 to TRBJ2-5; 7 bases are a match to TRBD1. The CDR3 consists of 14 residues. The germline V gene encodes CDR1 MNHEY and CDR2 SVGAGI. Unmatched junction bases numbered 5, after V lost 4 bases and J lost 3 bases. Written as DNA, the CDR3 is TGTGCCAGCAGTTGGGGTACAGGGGAAGAGACCCAGTACTTC. It yields the protein CASSWGTGEETQYF.

The CDR3 nucleotides are TGTGCCAGCATAGGCCCTGGGGGACAGTCCTACGAGCAGTACTTC. As protein: CASIGPGGQSYEQYF. This chain connects TRBV6-1 to TRBJ2-7; TRBD1 matches 7 bases. This CDR3 region has 15 residues. Germline assignment: CDR1 MNHNS and CDR2 SASEGT. Germline trimming cut 7 bases from V and 1 base from J; bases unmatched to any gene: 10.

The chain carries TRBV7-9 and TRBJ2-7; D might be TRBD2 (6 bases). Germline values: CDR1 SEHNR, CDR2 FQNEAQ (reference sequence). V was shortened by 6 bases and J by 7 bases, with 22 bases between the two germline ends. CDR3 size: 15 residues. The CDR3 loop reads CASSQGMTGEGEQYF. In DNA form, the CDR3 reads TGTGCCAGCAGTCAAGGGATGACGGGAGAAGGGGAGCAGTACTTC. The full variable domain, rest sourced from reference TRBV7-9 and TRBJ2-7, is DTGVSQNPRHKITKRGQNVTFRCDPISEHNRLYWYRQTLGQGPEFLTYFQNEAQLEKSRLLSDRFSAERPKGSFSTLEIQRTEQGDSAMYLCASSQGMTGEGEQYFGPGTRLTVT.

The chain couples TRBV18 to TRBJ2-1; 8 bases fit TRBD2. The CDR3 is made up of 15 amino acids. The V gene's germline CDR1 is KGHSH and CDR2 LQKENI. Trimming at V came to 5 bases and at J to 0 bases, leaving 3 bases not matched to a gene. This CDR3 is CASSFSGSSYNEQFF. CDR3 in DNA: TGTGCCAGCTCATTCAGCGGGAGCTCCTACAATGAGCAGTTCTTC.

The chain couples TRBV27 to TRBJ2-7; TRBD1 might be the D (6 bases). CDR3 length: 14 residues. Trimming took off 5 bases at V and 2 bases at J, with 13 bases between the two ends. Germline CDR1 and CDR2: MNHEY and SMNVEV (reference sequence). CDR3 loop: CASSLQRTAYEQYF. The CDR3 region has the DNA TGTGCCAGCAGTCTGCAAAGGACAGCCTACGAGCAGTACTTC.

V and J are TRBV6-5 and TRBJ1-1; D is undetermined. The V end lost 5 bases, the J end lost 0 bases, and 10 bases lay between the germline ends. The CDR3 totals 14 residues. In germline, CDR1 is MNHEY, CDR2 SVGAGI. CDR3 coding DNA: TGTGCCAGCAGTGGCGGGCGGATGAACACTGAAGCTTTCTTT. Its protein is CASSGGRMNTEAFF.

This clone is a singleton in its sample. J is TRBJ2-7 and V is TRBV28; possible D gene TRBD1, 6 bases. The CDR3 extends over 13 amino acids. V lost 5 bases and J lost 4, with 12 bases in between. Germline loops: CDR1 MDHEN, CDR2 SYDVKM. CDR3: CASSHGTPYEQYF. CDR3 DNA sequence: TGTGCCAGCAGTCACGGGACACCTTACGAGCAGTACTTC.